These 7 T cell receptor beta chains came from one sample sequenced in a study of shared clonotypes between healthy human individuals. The table came from immunoSEQ multiplex PCR; TCRdb's copy has only in-frame clones and leaves some out. Found here are hundreds of thousands of clones, around 72% of them singletons; the top ten hold about 1.7%. Material: memory CD4+ T cells sorted from blood. The sample's subset: CD45RA-negative fraction. The receptors originated from a woman in her twenties or thirties in good health.

The chain carries TRBV2 and TRBJ2-5; perhaps TRBD2 as D (6 bases). The CDR3 has 15 amino acids. V dropped 6 bases and J dropped 1 base, with 15 bases sitting between them. Germline values: CDR1 SNHLY, CDR2 FYNNEI. The CDR3 DNA reads as TGTGCCAGCAGGACCAGGCAGCGGGTCCAAGAGACCCAGTACTTC. Translation gives CASRTRQRVQETQYF.

This clone has ten or more counts. Other DNA variants within this sample encode the same CDR3. J is TRBJ1-3 and V is TRBV28, with 7 bases that match TRBD1. CDR3 size: 15 residues. V shed 4 bases, J shed 3 bases, and the junction held 6 bases outside the gene matches. Germline V gene lookup returns CDR1 MDHEN and CDR2 SYDVKM. CDR3 DNA: TGTGCCAGCAGTTCAGGGCAGGGGGATGGAAACACCATATATTTT. It encodes CASSSGQGDGNTIYF.

The V call is TRBV6-5, the J call TRBJ1-2, with D hard to call. The CDR3 covers 14 residues. Germline-derived CDR1 and CDR2 are MNHEY and SVGAGI. Trimming took 2 bases from V and 3 from J, leaving 10 bases between them. The CDR3 reads CASSYQPGDYGYTF. The CDR3 DNA reads TGTGCCAGCAGTTACCAACCCGGGGACTATGGCTACACCTTC.

The rearrangement joins TRBV7-2 to TRBJ2-1; tentatively, D is TRBD1 (6 bases). Germline loops: CDR1 SGHTA, CDR2 FQGNSA. The CDR3 length is 13 residues. V was trimmed by 5 bases and J by 8 bases, leaving 13 bases between them. The CDR3 region is CASSLTRQDEQFF. The CDR3 DNA follows: TGTGCCAGCAGCCTTACGAGACAGGATGAGCAGTTCTTC.

The V and J genes are TRBV5-1 and TRBJ2-2; 13 positions match TRBD2. V lost 3 bases and J lost 4; bases outside the gene matches: 6. The CDR3 extends over 17 amino acids. Germline-derived CDR1 and CDR2 are SGHRS and YFSETQ. Here the CDR3 reads CASSWTSGSPATGELFF. The CDR3 nucleotides read TGCGCCAGCAGCTGGACTAGCGGGAGCCCGGCCACCGGGGAGCTGTTTTTT.

The chain links TRBV28 to TRBJ1-1; D unresolved. V was pared by 3 bases and J by 4 bases, with 12 bases between. The CDR3 length is 14 residues. Germline values: CDR1 MDHEN, CDR2 SYDVKM. The CDR3 bases are TGTGCCAGCAGTTTGATGGGTCGAGGCACTGAAGCTTTCTTT. It codes for CASSLMGRGTEAFF.

The rearrangement uses TRBV2 and TRBJ2-2, with 9 bases aligning to TRBD1. CDR3 length: 17 residues. Looked up from germline, CDR1 is SNHLY and CDR2 is FYNNEI. Trimming removed 0 bases from V and 0 bases from J; junction bases left unmatched: 2. The CDR3 coding sequence is TGTGCCAGCAGTGAAGCAACAGGGGGCTCGAACACCGGGGAGCTGTTTTTT. This gives the protein CASSEATGGSNTGELFF.